The TCR beta chain described here comes from a study of blood T cell repertoires in COVID-19. Overall study context: Donors in the United States, Italy and Spain gave samples during acute or convalescent COVID-19. The cDNA or gDNA used as material had been derived from T cells, B-cell-depleted T cells, or PBMCs.

J lost 5 bases, V lost 5 bases, and 6 bases had no gene match. The germline gives CDR1 MNHEY, CDR2 SMNVEV (reference sequence). CDR3 length equals 14 residues. Per the authors' pipeline: Amplifying reference gene primers gave estimates of nucleated cell counts. Clones were read by immunoSEQ multiplex PCR, and TCRdb kept only the in-frame ones, dropping some. V and J calls plus clone size are reproduced from that table; the DNA served to infer D and trimming. Of 200,000 to 250,000 clones detected, 86% appear once; the ten largest clones hold 6.2%. This clone showed up just a few times. The chain has TRBV27 and TRBJ2-5; 9 bases line up with TRBD1. The sequencing input was peripheral blood. The sequence came from a man aged 60 to 75 with acute or convalescent COVID-19. DNA for the CDR3: TGTGCCAGCAGTCCGGGACAGGGCATGGAGACCCAGTACTTC. This gives the protein CASSPGQGMETQYF.